Reported below is one TCR beta chain. Its antigen is currently not known. No base quality information exists; no much larger clone differs at one position. To sequence the TCRbeta CDR3 region, genomic DNA was isolated from the sorted cells. TCRbeta CDR3 regions were sequenced using the immunoSEQ Assay. The source is immuneACCESS, and TCRdb retained only in-frame sequences with V and J called. Part of the clones is not carried over; for the studies checked, unresolved V genes explain less than half of this, and the remainder is unexplained. A total of approximately 100,000 clones appear in this sample, roughly 88% of them only once. Around 1.5% of the sample is held by the ten biggest clonotypes. This sample was taken from a study of OX40 agonist ivuxolimab in advanced cancers. As for the study more broadly: The costimulatory receptor OX40 (CD134) was targeted by ivuxolimab, a fully human IgG2 agonistic monoclonal antibody. Intravenous ivuxolimab was administered to patients every 2 weeks at six dose levels: 0.01, 0.1, 0.3, 1.5, 3 and 10 mg/kg. Of the approximately 54 patients in dose escalation, some 20 had hepatocellular carcinoma, roughly 15 had melanoma, 9 had renal cell carcinoma and 9 had head and neck cancer. The dose-escalation cohort was around 84% male with a mean age of about 65 years, ranging from roughly 23 to 90. Prior anti-PD-1, anti-PD-L1 or anti-CTLA-4 therapy was permitted, and checkpoint inhibitors had been received by 30% to 40% of dose-escalation patients. Partial responses occurred in three dose-escalation patients: two with cutaneous melanoma and one with hepatocellular carcinoma. The point of sequencing TCRbeta in the periphery was to test whether ivuxolimab changed TCR sequence diversity and drove clonal T-cell expansion. The paper covers the monotherapy dose-escalation part of the phase I ivuxolimab trial, which included N of about 51 patients. What the study reported, not specific to this receptor: The antigen specificity of the peripheral T cells that underwent clonal expansion was not determined. At doses from 0.1 to 3.0 mg/kg, clonal expansion was seen in both CD4+ and CD8+ blood T cells between baseline and week 6. Low levels of normalized T-cell clonal expansion were also seen in some patients who did not respond. After ivuxolimab, CD8+ T cells had more expanded clones than CD4+ T cells on average. Partial responders in the 0.1-3.0 mg/kg groups had among the lowest normalized peripheral clonal expansion, especially among CD8+ T cells.

The CDR3 runs 14 amino acids, cysteine and phenylalanine included. The DNA shown is the 42-base CDR3, in frame from base 1. Taken from the germline V gene, the CDR1 and CDR2 loops are SGHVS and FNYEAQ. V and J are truncated by 5 bases and 0 bases respectively, leaving an intervening sequence of 8 bases. Patients with autoimmune disease history or receiving systemic immunosuppression were excluded from the trial. Peripheral blood for TCR sequencing was collected from all dose cohorts at baseline, on cycle 4 day 1, and on cycle 7 day 1. Samples came from an open-label, multicenter, first-in-human phase I dose-escalation trial of ivuxolimab. Adults with locally advanced or metastatic head and neck squamous cell, hepatocellular, melanoma or renal cell carcinoma were enrolled in the trial. Before TCR sequencing, CD4+ T cells and CD8+ T cells were sorted from peripheral blood as separate populations.

This specimen was CD4+ or CD8+ T cells sorted from blood, taken in a trial of the OX40 agonist ivuxolimab. This TCR came from an adult with an advanced solid tumor such as melanoma, head and neck, liver or kidney cancer. This chain joins TRBV7-6 to TRBJ1-3; no D gene can be assigned with confidence. For the CDR3, the sequence is CASSASISGNTIYF. The DNA sequence reads TGTGCCAGCAGCGCAAGTATCTCTGGAAACACCATATATTTT.